This is a list of T cell receptor beta chains from one sample in a study of tumor-infiltrating lymphocytes in primary liver carcinoma. TCRdb independently ran MiXCR on the multiplex PCR reads; one entry per CDR3 protein. The table includes 95,000 to 150,000 distinct CDR3 sequences, approximately 70% detected once. The source material was liver tumor tissue from sampling region 1. These receptors were taken from an older woman with primary liver carcinoma and hepatitis B virus infection. The CDR3 runs from the conserved cysteine through the conserved F or W. A D gene is named only where the DNA matches it firmly. Not all rows give a size; the values are once, few, many and, for expanded clones, a class.

CDR3 protein,CDR3 DNA,D gene,V gene,J gene,clone size
CASSSTVNTEAFF,TGTGCCAGCAGCTCGACAGTGAACACTGAAGCTTTCTTT,NA,TRBV11-2,TRBJ1-1,medium-sized
CASKGGLAISINEQFF,TGTGCCAGCAAGGGGGGACTAGCTATCAGTATCAACGAGCAGTTCTTC,TRBD2,TRBV2,TRBJ2-1,NA
CASVKRDYGYTF,TGTGCCAGCGTTAAAAGAGACTATGGCTACACCTTC,NA,TRBV12-3/TRBV12-4,TRBJ1-2,NA
CASSQDPSTDTQYF,TGCGCCAGCAGCCAAGATCCCAGCACAGATACGCAGTATTTT,NA,TRBV4-1,TRBJ2-3,many
CASSLRQGNLLFF,TGTGCCAGCAGCTTGCGACAGGGAAATTTGCTGTTCTTC,TRBD1,TRBV11-2,TRBJ2-1,NA
CVSSTHREADTQYF,TGTGTCAGCAGCACCCACCGGGAGGCAGATACGCAGTATTTT,TRBD2,TRBV11-2,TRBJ2-3,NA
CASSLVSGQQGMRKYF,TGTGCCAGCAGTTTAGTCTCCGGACAGCAGGGGATGAGAAAGTACTTC,NA,TRBV28,TRBJ2-7,NA
CATSWVAEETQYF,TGTGCCACCTCTTGGGTGGCGGAAGAGACCCAGTACTTC,NA,TRBV7-8,TRBJ2-5,few
CASSLEWGTQYF,TGCGCCAGCAGCCTGGAATGGGGGACCCAGTACTTC,NA,TRBV5-1,TRBJ2-5,NA
CAISRPVGTDTQYF,TGTGCCATCAGTCGACCGGTAGGCACAGATACGCAGTATTTT,NA,TRBV10-3,TRBJ2-3,NA
CASSWGQGRGNTIYF,TGTGCCAGCAGCTGGGGACAGGGGAGAGGGAACACCATATATTTT,TRBD1,TRBV7-8,TRBJ1-3,many
CASRQGSGANVLTF,TGTGCCAGCCGCCAGGGCTCTGGGGCCAACGTCCTGACTTTC,NA,TRBV28,TRBJ2-6,NA
CASRQGNTEAFF,TGTGCCAGCAGACAGGGAAACACTGAAGCTTTCTTT,NA,TRBV6-6,TRBJ1-1,many
CASSHVTGLLYEQYF,TGCGCCAGCAGCCATGTAACTGGACTACTCTACGAACAGTACTTC,NA,TRBV4-1,TRBJ2-7,NA
CTSRLGLVSGGPNEQFF,TGTACCAGCAGATTAGGTCTGGTATCGGGAGGGCCGAATGAGCAGTTCTTC,TRBD2,TRBV11-2,TRBJ2-1,NA
CSARVWSGTSYNEQFF,TGCAGTGCTAGAGTATGGAGCGGGACCTCCTACAATGAGCAGTTCTTC,TRBD2,TRBV20-1,TRBJ2-1,few
CASSPGTSKTGELFF,TGTGCCAGCAGTCCAGGGACATCGAAGACCGGGGAGCTGTTTTTT,NA,TRBV6-4,TRBJ2-2,NA
CASSLQGAVRTEAFF,TGTGCCAGCAGTTTACAGGGGGCGGTGAGAACTGAAGCTTTCTTT,TRBD1,TRBV28,TRBJ1-1,NA
CASHLAARGETQYF,TGTGCCAGCCATTTAGCGGCCCGCGGAGAGACCCAGTACTTC,NA,TRBV2,TRBJ2-5,few
CASNAGNTGELFF,TGCGCCAGCAATGCCGGGAACACCGGGGAGCTGTTTTTT,NA,TRBV5-1,TRBJ2-2,few
CSDSRGTSGGGELFF,TGCAGCGATTCGAGGGGGACTAGCGGGGGCGGGGAACTGTTTTTT,TRBD2,TRBV29-1,TRBJ2-2,NA
CASSQNREYHEQCF,TGTGCCAGCAGCCAGAACAGGGAGTACCACGAACAGTGCTTC,NA,TRBV11-2,TRBJ2-7,NA
CANSSGQTADTQYF,TGTGCCAACAGCTCGGGACAAACCGCAGATACGCAGTATTTT,NA,TRBV11-2,TRBJ2-3,NA
CASSRLSQDGYTF,TGTGCCAGCAGCCGCCTCTCCCAGGATGGCTACACCTTC,NA,TRBV7-8,TRBJ1-2,few
CATSDPGREEQFF,TGTGCCACCAGTGATCCTGGGCGGGAGGAGCAGTTCTTC,TRBD2,TRBV24-1,TRBJ2-1,NA
CASNLGLVNEQFF,TGTGCCAGCAACTTAGGACTAGTGAATGAACAGTTCTTC,TRBD2,TRBV11-2,TRBJ2-1,NA
CASSSRLAGGTDTQYF,TGTGCCAGCAGTTCTCGACTAGCGGGAGGGACAGATACGCAGTATTTT,TRBD2,TRBV27,TRBJ2-3,NA
CASSFTSDETQYF,TGCGCCAGCAGCTTTACTAGTGACGAGACCCAGTACTTC,NA,TRBV5-1,TRBJ2-5,NA
CASSEESGRPGELFF,TGTGCCAGCAGTGAAGAAAGCGGGAGGCCCGGGGAGCTGTTTTTT,TRBD2,TRBV6-1,TRBJ2-2,many
CTSSPLGDTGELFF,TGCACCAGCAGCCCCCTCGGAGACACCGGGGAGCTGTTTTTT,NA,TRBV5-1,TRBJ2-2,NA
CASSLSSGRKTQYF,TGTGCCAGCAGCTTGTCTAGCGGGAGAAAGACCCAGTACTTC,TRBD2,TRBV5-4,TRBJ2-5,few
CSARNPSGAYEQYF,TGCAGTGCTAGGAATCCTAGCGGGGCCTACGAGCAGTACTTC,TRBD2,TRBV20-1,TRBJ2-7,NA
CSALRDTSNQPQHF,TGCAGTGCTCTCCGGGACACTAGCAATCAGCCCCAGCATTTT,NA,TRBV20-1,TRBJ1-5,NA
CASSDVGPGRACTQYF,TGTGCCAGCAGTGACGTAGGGCCGGGGAGGGCCTGTACGCAGTATTTT,TRBD2,TRBV12-3/TRBV12-4,TRBJ2-3,NA
CANSLRTTTDAQYF,TGTGCCAACAGCTTAAGGACAACCACGGATGCGCAGTATTTT,NA,TRBV11-3,TRBJ2-3,NA
CASSLVRVTFSATDTQYF,TGTGCCAGCAGCTTAGTCCGGGTCACCTTCTCGGCAACAGATACGCAGTATTTT,NA,TRBV11-2,TRBJ2-3,NA
CASSSRDLAGNSSSPYEQYF,TGTGCCAGCAGTTCGAGGGACCTAGCGGGAAATTCATCTTCCCCCTACGAGCAGTACTTC,TRBD2,TRBV6-1,TRBJ2-7,NA
CASSYSTARVGEQYF,TGTGCCAGCAGTTACTCGACAGCTAGGGTGGGCGAGCAGTACTTC,NA,TRBV6-6,TRBJ2-7,many
CPSSLSDSDIQYF,TGCCCCAGCAGCTTATCGGACAGTGACATTCAGTACTTC,NA,TRBV5-1,TRBJ2-4,NA
CASTRGGTNYGYTF,TGTGCCAGCACCCGCGGGGGTACTAACTATGGCTACACCTTC,NA,TRBV6-6,TRBJ1-2,many
CASSFRTVGSNEQFF,TGTGCCAGTAGTTTTCGGACAGTGGGCTCCAATGAGCAGTTCTTC,NA,TRBV12-3/TRBV12-4,TRBJ2-1,NA
CASGSQTWDQETQYF,TGTGCCAGCGGCTCCCAGACTTGGGACCAAGAGACCCAGTACTTC,NA,TRBV11-1,TRBJ2-5,NA
CASSEYTGSYNEQFF,TGTGCCAGCAGTGAATACACCGGCTCCTACAATGAGCAATTCTTC,NA,TRBV6-1,TRBJ2-1,NA
CASSQTPTVGGTLTEAFF,TGCGCCAGCAGCCAGACACCGACCGTAGGGGGGACACTCACTGAAGCTTTCTTT,NA,TRBV4-1,TRBJ1-1,NA
CASSLGTGGSNQPQHF,TGTGCCAGCAGTCTAGGGACAGGGGGTAGCAATCAGCCCCAGCATTTT,TRBD1,TRBV28,TRBJ1-5,NA
CVGSYRDREWSPLHF,TGTGTCGGCAGCTACAGGGACAGGGAATGGTCACCCCTCCACTTT,TRBD1,TRBV11-2,TRBJ1-6,NA
CASSLDLSGLAGEGIDTQYF,TGTGCCAGCAGCTTAGATCTAAGTGGGTTAGCGGGAGAAGGGATAGATACGCAGTATTTT,TRBD2,TRBV11-2,TRBJ2-3,medium-sized
CAISPGELFF,TGCGCCATCTCGCCCGGGGAGCTGTTTTTT,NA,TRBV10-1,TRBJ2-2,many
CASRKTPLAGQETQYF,TGCGCCAGCAGAAAGACCCCACTAGCGGGACAAGAGACCCAGTACTTC,TRBD2,TRBV10-2,TRBJ2-5,few
CASSFPPGRVGQPQHF,TGTGCCAGCAGTTTCCCTCCAGGGAGGGTCGGTCAGCCCCAGCATTTT,NA,TRBV28,TRBJ1-5,few
CSAGGTSGFSDTQYF,TGCAGCGCAGGCGGGACTAGCGGGTTTTCAGATACGCAGTATTTT,TRBD2,TRBV29-1,TRBJ2-3,NA
CASSYNDRPRGNTIYF,TGTGCCAGCAGTTATAACGACAGGCCTCGAGGAAACACCATATATTTT,NA,TRBV11-2,TRBJ1-3,many
CASSIIFGTEAFF,TGTGCCAGCAGCATCATCTTTGGGACTGAAGCTTTCTTT,NA,TRBV7-8,TRBJ1-1,NA
CAGGPVRGAGGRYGYTF,TGTGCCGGCGGCCCAGTTCGAGGTGCGGGAGGAAGGTATGGCTACACCTTC,NA,TRBV11-2,TRBJ1-2,NA